This T cell receptor beta chain was recorded in a study of CD8 T cells in Susac syndrome. The individuals used as controls were healthy donors who had been matched for both age and sex. Negative isolation was used for CD8+ and CD4+ T cells, and FACS enrichment was applied to TEMRA cells. The CDR3 is 14 amino acids. V gave up 5 bases and J gave up 2 bases; unmatched junction bases: 4. Germline CDR1 reads SGHTA; CDR2 reads FQGNSA. Roughly 0.45 to 1 ug RNA was reverse transcribed with random hexamers. The method of amplification for TCR beta CDR3 was immunoSEQ multiplex PCR, covering 54 Vbeta and 13 Jbeta. Using its own MiXCR run on the immunoSEQ multiplex PCR reads, TCRdb lists one record per CDR3 protein. The table records 180,000 or so distinct CDR3 sequences, roughly 95% of them present only once.

This TCR was sampled from a human donor in good health. The rearrangement uses TRBV7-2 and TRBJ2-3, with TRBD1 identical over 7 bases. The material sequenced was CD4+ T cells from PBMCs. The CDR3 sequence is CASSPDRDTDTQYF. The CDR3 DNA follows: TGTGCCAGCAGCCCTGACAGGGACACAGATACGCAGTATTTT.